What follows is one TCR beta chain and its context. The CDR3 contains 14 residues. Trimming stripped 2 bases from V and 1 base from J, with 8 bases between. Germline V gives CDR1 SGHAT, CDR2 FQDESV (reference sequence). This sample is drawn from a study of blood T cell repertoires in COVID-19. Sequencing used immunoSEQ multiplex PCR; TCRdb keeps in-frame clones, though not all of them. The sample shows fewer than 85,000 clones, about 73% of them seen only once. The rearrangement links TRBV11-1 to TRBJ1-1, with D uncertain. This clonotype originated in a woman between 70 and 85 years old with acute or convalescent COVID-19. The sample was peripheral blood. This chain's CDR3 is CASSLRVANTEAFF. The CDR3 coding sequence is TGTGCCAGCAGCTTAAGAGTAGCGAACACTGAAGCTTTCTTT. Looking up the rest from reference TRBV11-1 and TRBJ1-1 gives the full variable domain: EAEVAQSPRYKITEKSQAVAFWCDPISGHATLYWYRQILGQGPELLVQFQDESVVDDSQLPKDRFSAERLKGVDSTLKIQPAELGDSAMYLCASSLRVANTEAFFGQGTRLTVV.